The clone carrying this TCR beta chain was seen many times. Its antigen is unidentified. These data are taken from a study of T cell repertoires in cytomegalovirus infection. Study-level background: A matching HLA type, together with CMV infection, was signaled by public TCR beta signatures. Study-wide findings and caveats: Clonotype analysis showed dominance of the ex vivo response by HLA-C-restricted CMV-specific TCR beta clonotypes. Summed frequency of public TCR beta families distinguished CMV carriers with the relevant HLA.

In TCRdb, the reads were re-called with MiXCR into one record per CDR3 protein. The table lists 250,000 to 300,000 distinct CDR3 sequences, about a sixth of them singletons. The TCR was taken from a human donor in good health (CMV status not recorded). Some clones in this sample may be carry-over from other donors' samples. Sequenced sample: CD8+ T cells from PBMCs.

Written as DNA, the CDR3 is TGTGCCAGCAGCTTAATAGTGGAGGAGCTTAACTACGAGCAGTACTTC. This codes for CASSLIVEELNYEQYF. The genes are TRBV7-8 and TRBJ2-7; TRBD2 might be the D (5 bases). The CDR3 totals 16 residues. Germline CDR1 reads SGHVS; CDR2 reads FQNEAQ. Trimming stripped 2 bases from V and 3 bases from J, with 17 bases between.